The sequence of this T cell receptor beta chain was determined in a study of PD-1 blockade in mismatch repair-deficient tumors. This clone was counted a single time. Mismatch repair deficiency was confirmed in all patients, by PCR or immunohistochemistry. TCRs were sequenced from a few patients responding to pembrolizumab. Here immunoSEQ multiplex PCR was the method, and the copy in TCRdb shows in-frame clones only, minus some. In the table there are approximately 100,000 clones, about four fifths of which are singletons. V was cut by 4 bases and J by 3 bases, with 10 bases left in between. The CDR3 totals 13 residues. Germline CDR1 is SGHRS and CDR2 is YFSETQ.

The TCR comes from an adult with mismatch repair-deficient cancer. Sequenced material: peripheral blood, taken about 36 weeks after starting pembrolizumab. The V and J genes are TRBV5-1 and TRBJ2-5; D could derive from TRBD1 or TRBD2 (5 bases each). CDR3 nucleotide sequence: TGCGCCAGCAGCCGGGGACGGAAAGAGACCCAGTACTTC. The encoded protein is CASSRGRKETQYF.